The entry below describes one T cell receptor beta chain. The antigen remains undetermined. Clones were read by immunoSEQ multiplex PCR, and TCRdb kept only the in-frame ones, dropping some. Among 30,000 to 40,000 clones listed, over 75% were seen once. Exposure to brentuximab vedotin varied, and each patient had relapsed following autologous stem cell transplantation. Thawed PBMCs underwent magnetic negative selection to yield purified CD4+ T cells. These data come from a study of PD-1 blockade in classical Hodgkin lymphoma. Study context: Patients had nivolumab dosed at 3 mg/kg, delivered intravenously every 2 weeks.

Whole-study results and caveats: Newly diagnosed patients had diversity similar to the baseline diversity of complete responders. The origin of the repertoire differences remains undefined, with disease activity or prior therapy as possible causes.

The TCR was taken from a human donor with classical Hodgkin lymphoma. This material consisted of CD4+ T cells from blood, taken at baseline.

Here the CDR3 reads CASSIPTGGNNEQFF. The CDR3 region has the DNA TGTGCCAGTAGTATACCCACAGGGGGCAACAATGAGCAGTTCTTC. This sequence joins TRBV19 and TRBJ2-1, with TRBD1 identical over 9 bases. The junction had 4 bases not matched to a gene; V was cut back by 2 bases and J by 5 bases. CDR3 length: 15 residues. The germline V gene encodes CDR1 LNHDA and CDR2 SQIVND (reference sequence).